The clone carrying this TCR beta chain was seen more than once but under ten times. This CDR3 has 17 amino acids. J gave up 0 bases and V 0 bases, and 5 bases lay outside the gene matches. Germline V gene sequence: CDR1 SGHRS, CDR2 YFSETQ. This sample was taken from a study of shared clonotypes between healthy human individuals. Across the study: A donor's plate count was three for CD4 naive and three for CD4 memory; CD8 naive had two and CD8 memory one.

Template for every sorted-subset replicate PCR totaled about 200 ng DNA, roughly 30,000 T cell genomes. Generated by immunoSEQ multiplex PCR, the TCRdb table keeps only in-frame clones and is missing some. The data show 730,000 or so clones, roughly 78% seen once. This chain links TRBV5-1 with TRBJ2-7, with 11 nucleotides matching TRBD2. This clonotype originated in a woman younger than 45 in good health. The specimen was memory CD4+ T cells sorted from blood. The subset: CD45RA-negative fraction. Written as DNA, the CDR3 is TGCGCCAGCAGCTTGGGACTAGCGGGATCCAGCTCCTACGAGCAGTACTTC. Translating gives CASSLGLAGSSSYEQYF.